This T cell receptor beta chain was sequenced in a study of cytomegalovirus exposure and HLA in healthy donors. CDR1 and CDR2 from the germline V gene are SEHNR and FQNEAQ (reference sequence). This CDR3 region has 14 residues. The J segment lost 7 bases and the V segment lost 5 bases, leaving 10 bases of the junction unmatched. Overall study findings and caveats: The investigators catalogued 150 or so TCR beta chains as cytomegalovirus-associated. Previous analysis showed most TCR beta V segments were productive about 90% or about 30% of the time.

Amplification used 60 Vbeta primers and 13 Jbeta primers. Repertoires were generated with immunoSEQ multiplex PCR, while TCRdb's copy carries only in-frame clones and drops some. The data hold some 150,000 clones, with roughly 76% observed a single time. This clone was observed a handful of times. Antigen: not known. The origin of this receptor is a man aged 55-75 years in good health and CMV-seronegative. The sequencing sample was made of PBMCs. The rearrangement joins TRBV7-9 to TRBJ2-7, with TRBD1 matching over 8 bases. The CDR3 protein is CASSPDQGQVEQYF. CDR3 bases: TGTGCCAGCAGCCCGGACCAGGGACAGGTGGAGCAGTACTTC.